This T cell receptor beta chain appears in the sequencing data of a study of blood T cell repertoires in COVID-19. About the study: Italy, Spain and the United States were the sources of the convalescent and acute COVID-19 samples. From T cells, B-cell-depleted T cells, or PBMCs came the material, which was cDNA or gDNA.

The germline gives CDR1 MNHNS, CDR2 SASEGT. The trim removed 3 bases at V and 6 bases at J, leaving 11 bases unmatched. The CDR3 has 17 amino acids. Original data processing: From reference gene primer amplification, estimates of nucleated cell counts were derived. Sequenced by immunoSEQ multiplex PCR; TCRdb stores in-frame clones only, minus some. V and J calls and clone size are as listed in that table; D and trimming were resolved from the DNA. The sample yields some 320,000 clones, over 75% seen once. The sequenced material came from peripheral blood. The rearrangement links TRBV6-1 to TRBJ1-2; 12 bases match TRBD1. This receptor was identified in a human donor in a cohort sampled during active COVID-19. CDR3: CASSEGFRDRGPDGYTF. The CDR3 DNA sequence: TGTGCCAGCAGTGAGGGCTTCCGGGACAGGGGGCCCGATGGCTACACCTTC.